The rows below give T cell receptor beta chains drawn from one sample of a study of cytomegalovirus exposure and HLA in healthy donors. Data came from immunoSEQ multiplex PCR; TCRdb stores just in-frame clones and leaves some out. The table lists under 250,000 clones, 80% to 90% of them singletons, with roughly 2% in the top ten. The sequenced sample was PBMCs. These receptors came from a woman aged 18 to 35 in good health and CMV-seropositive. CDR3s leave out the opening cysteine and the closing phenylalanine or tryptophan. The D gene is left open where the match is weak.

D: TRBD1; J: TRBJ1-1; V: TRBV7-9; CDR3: ASRLGQGNTEAF
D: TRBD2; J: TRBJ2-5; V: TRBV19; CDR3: ASRGGSGETQY
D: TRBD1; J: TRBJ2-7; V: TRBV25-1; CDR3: ASIDRGLSEQY
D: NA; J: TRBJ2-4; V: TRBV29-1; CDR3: SVAVPLAKNIQY
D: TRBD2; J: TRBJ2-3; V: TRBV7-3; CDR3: ASSQGSGLAVTDTQY
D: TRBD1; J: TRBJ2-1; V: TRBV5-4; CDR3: ASTPWTGGFNEQF
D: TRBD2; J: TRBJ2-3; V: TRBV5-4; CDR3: ASSLMLAGAVDTQY
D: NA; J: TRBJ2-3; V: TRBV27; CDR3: ASTASRDFTDTQY
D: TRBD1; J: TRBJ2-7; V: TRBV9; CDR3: ASSVMGQGRYEQY
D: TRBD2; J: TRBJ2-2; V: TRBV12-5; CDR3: ASGFLAGRGRTGELF
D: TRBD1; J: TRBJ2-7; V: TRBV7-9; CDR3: ASSSWTGGHEQY
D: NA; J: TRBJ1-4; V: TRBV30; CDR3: AWSPRANEKLF
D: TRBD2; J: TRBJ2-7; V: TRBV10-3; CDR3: AIGIAGVGYEQY
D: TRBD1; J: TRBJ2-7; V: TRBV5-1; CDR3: ASRWTGQHEQY
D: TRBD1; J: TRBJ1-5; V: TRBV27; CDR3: ATGAYNQPQH
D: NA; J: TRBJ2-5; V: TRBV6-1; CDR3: ATPRERETQY
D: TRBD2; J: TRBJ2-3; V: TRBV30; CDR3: AWKLAGTDTQY
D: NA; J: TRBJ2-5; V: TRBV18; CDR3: ASSPVAGETQY
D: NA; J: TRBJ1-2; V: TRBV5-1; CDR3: ASSWGQSGYT
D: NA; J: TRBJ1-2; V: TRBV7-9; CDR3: ASSLGTGNVYGYT
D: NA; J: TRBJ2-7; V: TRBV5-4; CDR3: ASSPLTGSYEQY
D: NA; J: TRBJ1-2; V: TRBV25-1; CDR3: ASSSIPDSLNYGYT
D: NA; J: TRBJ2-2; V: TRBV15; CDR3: ATSRDPLGGWNTGELF
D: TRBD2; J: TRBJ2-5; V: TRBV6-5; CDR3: ASRGLSGRRETQY
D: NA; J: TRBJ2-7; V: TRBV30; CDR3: AWKEAGLTYEQY